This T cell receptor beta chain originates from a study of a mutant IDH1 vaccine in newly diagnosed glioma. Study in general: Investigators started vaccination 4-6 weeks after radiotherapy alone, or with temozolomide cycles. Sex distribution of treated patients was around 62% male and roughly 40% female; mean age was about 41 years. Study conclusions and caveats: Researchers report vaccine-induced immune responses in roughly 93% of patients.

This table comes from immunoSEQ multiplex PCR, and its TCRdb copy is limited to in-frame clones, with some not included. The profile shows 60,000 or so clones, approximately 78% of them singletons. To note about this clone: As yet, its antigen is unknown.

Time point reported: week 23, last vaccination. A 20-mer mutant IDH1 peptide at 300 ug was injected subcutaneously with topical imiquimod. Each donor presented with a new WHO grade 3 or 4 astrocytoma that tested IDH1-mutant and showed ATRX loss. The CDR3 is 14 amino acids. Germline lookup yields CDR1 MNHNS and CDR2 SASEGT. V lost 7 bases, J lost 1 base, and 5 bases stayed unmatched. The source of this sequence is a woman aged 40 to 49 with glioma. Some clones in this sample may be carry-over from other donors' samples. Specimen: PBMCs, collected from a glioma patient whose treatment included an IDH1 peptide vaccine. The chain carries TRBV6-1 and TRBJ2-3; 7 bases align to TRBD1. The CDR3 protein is CASTTGAGTDTQYF. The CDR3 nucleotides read TGTGCCAGCACCACAGGGGCGGGCACAGATACGCAGTATTTT.